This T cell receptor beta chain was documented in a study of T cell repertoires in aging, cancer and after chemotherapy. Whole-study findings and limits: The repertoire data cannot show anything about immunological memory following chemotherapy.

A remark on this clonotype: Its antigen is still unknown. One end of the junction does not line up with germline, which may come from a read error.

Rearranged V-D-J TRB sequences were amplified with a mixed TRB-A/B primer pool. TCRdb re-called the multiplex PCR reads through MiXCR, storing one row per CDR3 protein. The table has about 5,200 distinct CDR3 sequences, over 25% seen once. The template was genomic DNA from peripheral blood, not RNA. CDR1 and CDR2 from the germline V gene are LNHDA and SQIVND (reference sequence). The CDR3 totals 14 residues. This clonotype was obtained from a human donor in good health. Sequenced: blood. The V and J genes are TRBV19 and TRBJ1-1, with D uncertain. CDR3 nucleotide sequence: TGTGCCAGTAGTATAGTAGGCGGGAACACTGTAGCTTTCTTT. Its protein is CASSIVGGNTVAFF.